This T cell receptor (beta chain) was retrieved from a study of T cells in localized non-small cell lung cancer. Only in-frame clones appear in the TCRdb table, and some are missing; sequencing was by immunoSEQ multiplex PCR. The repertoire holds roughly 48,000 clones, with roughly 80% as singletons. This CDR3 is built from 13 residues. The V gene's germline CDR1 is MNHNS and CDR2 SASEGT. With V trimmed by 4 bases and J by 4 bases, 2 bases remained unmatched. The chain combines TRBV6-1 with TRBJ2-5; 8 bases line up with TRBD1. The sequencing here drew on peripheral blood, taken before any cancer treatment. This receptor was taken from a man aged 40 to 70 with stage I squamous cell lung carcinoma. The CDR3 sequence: CASSAQGAETQYF. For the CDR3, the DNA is TGTGCCAGCAGTGCTCAGGGGGCAGAGACCCAGTACTTC.